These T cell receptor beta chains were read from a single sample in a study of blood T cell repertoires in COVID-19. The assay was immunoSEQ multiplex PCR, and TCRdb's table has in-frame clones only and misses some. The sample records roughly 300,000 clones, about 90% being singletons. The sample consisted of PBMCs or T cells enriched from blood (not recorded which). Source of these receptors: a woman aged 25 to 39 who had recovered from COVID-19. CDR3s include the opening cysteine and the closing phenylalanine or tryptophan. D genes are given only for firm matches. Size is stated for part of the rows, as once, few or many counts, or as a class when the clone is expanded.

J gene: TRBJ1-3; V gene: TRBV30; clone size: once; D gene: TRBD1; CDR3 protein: CAWSGQGAGNTIYF; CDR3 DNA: TGTGCCTGGTCCGGACAGGGGGCTGGAAACACCATATATTTT
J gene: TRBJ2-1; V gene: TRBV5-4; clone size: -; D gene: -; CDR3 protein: CASSAPPAGVGNEQFF; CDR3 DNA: TGTGCCAGCAGCGCTCCCCCGGCAGGGGTTGGAAATGAGCAGTTCTTC
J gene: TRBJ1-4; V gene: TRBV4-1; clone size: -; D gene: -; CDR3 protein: CASSQDGQVGAEKLFF; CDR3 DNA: TGCGCCAGCAGCCAAGATGGTCAAGTTGGGGCCGAAAAACTGTTTTTT
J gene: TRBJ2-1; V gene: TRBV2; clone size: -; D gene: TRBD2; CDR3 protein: CASSEGSGGWYNEQFF; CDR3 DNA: TGTGCCAGCAGTGAAGGATCGGGGGGTTGGTACAATGAGCAGTTCTTC
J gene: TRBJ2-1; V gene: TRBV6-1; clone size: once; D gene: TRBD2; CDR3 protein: CASSEALGGGARIEQFF; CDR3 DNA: TGTGCCAGCAGTGAAGCGCTGGGCGGGGGGGCTCGGATTGAGCAGTTCTTC
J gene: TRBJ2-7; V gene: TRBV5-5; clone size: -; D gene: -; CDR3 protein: CASSLLADEQYF; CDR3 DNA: TGTGCCAGCAGCTTACTTGCGGACGAGCAGTACTTC
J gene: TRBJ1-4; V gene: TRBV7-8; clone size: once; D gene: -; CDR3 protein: CASSSRPRRANEKLFF; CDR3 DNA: TGTGCCAGCAGTTCCAGACCCAGGAGGGCGAATGAAAAACTGTTTTTT
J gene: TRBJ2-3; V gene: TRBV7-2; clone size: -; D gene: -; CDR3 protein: CASSLDSSGTDTQYF; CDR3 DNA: TGTGCCAGCAGCTTAGATTCTAGCGGCACAGATACGCAGTATTTT
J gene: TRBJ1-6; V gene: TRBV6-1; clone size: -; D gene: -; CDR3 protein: CASSETGHYNSPLHF; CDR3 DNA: TGTGCCAGCAGTGAAACGGGACATTATAATTCACCCCTCCACTTT
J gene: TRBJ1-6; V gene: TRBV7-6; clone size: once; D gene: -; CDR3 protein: CASSPWGSREGSPLHF; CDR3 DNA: TGTGCCAGCAGCCCCTGGGGTAGCAGGGAAGGATCACCCCTCCACTTT
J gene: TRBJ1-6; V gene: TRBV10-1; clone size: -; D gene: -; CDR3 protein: CASDITVRYNSPLHF; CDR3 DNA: TGCGCCAGCGATATCACGGTACGGTATAATTCACCCCTCCACTTT
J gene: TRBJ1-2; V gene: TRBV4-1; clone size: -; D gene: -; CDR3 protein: CASSQDGRGTNYGYTF; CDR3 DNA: TGCGCCAGCAGCCAAGACGGGCGGGGGACTAACTATGGCTACACCTTC
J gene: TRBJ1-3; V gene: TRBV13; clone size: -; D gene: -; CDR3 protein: CASSKLTGNTIYF; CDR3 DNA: TGTGCCAGCAGCAAACTTACTGGAAACACCATATATTTT
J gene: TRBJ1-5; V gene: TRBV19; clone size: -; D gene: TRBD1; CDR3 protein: CASSIGGTGGEPQHF; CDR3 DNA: TGTGCCAGTAGTATAGGAGGGACAGGGGGCGAGCCCCAGCATTTT
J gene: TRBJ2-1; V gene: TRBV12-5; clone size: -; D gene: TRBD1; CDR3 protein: CASGLTQGAYNEQFF; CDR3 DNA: TGTGCTAGTGGTTTGACGCAGGGGGCCTACAATGAGCAGTTCTTC
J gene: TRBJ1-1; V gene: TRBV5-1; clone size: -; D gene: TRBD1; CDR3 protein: CASSPEGQMNTEAFF; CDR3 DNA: TGCGCCAGCAGCCCGGAGGGACAGATGAACACTGAAGCTTTCTTT
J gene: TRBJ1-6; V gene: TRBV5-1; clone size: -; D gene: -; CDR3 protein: CASSLIQGRKDSPLHF; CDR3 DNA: TGCGCCAGCAGCTTGATACAGGGAAGGAAGGATTCACCCCTCCACTTT
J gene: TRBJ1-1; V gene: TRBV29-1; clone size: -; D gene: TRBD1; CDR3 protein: CSAWDRGDTEAFF; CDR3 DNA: TGCAGCGCCTGGGACAGGGGGGACACTGAAGCTTTCTTT
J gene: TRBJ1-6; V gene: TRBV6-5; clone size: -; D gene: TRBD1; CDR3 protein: CASSSLTGGGSPLHF; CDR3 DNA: TGTGCCAGCAGCTCCTTGACAGGGGGGGGTTCACCCCTCCACTTT
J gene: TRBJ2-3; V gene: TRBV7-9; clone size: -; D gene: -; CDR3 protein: CASSPGEGSTDTQYF; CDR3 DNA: TGTGCCAGCAGCCCCGGTGAGGGCAGCACAGATACGCAGTATTTT
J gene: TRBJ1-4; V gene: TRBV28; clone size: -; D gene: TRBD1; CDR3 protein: CASSLFGPGQSEKLFF; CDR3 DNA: TGTGCCAGCAGTTTGTTTGGACCGGGACAGTCCGAAAAACTGTTTTTT
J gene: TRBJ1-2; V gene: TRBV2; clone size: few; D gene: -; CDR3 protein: CASSVQGGSYGYTF; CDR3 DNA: TGTGCCAGCAGTGTTCAGGGAGGGAGCTATGGCTACACCTTC
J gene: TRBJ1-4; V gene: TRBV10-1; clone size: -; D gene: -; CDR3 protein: CASSDHLGEKLFF; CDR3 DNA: TGCGCCAGCAGTGATCACCTCGGGGAAAAACTGTTTTTT
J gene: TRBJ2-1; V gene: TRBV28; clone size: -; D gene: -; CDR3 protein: CASSLLSGDEQFF; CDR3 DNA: TGTGCCAGCAGTTTATTATCGGGGGATGAGCAGTTCTTC
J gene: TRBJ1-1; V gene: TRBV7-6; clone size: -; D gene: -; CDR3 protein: CASSLASGFDTEAFF; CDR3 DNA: TGTGCCAGCAGCTTAGCGTCAGGGTTCGACACTGAAGCTTTCTTT
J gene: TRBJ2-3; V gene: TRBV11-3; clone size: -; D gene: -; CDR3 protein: CASSLGGQSFDTQYF; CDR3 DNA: TGTGCCAGCAGCTTGGGGGGACAGTCGTTCGATACGCAGTATTTT
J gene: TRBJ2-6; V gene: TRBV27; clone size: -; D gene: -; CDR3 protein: CASSLRGSGANVLTF; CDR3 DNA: TGTGCCAGCAGTTTAAGGGGATCTGGGGCCAACGTCCTGACTTTC
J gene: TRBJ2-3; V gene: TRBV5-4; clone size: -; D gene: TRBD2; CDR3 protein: CASSVKRGGSTDTQYF; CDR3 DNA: TGTGCCAGCAGCGTAAAGCGGGGGGGTAGCACAGATACGCAGTATTTT
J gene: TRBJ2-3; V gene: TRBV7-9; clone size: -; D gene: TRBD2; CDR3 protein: CASSRSGVGDTQYF; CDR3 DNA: TGTGCCAGCAGCCGAAGCGGGGTGGGAGATACGCAGTATTTT
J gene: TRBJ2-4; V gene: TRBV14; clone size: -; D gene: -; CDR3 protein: CASSPGVIQDKNIQYF; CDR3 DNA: TGTGCCAGCAGCCCCGGGGTAATCCAGGACAAAAACATTCAGTACTTC
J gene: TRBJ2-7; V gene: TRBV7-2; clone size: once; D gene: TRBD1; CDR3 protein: CASSLVGTGDYEQYF; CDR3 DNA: TGTGCCAGCAGCTTAGTGGGGACAGGGGACTACGAGCAGTACTTC
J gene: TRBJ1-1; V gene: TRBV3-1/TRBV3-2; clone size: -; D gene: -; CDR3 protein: CASSHQRAQGNTEAFF; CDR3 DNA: TGTGCCAGCAGCCACCAGAGAGCACAGGGGAACACTGAAGCTTTCTTT
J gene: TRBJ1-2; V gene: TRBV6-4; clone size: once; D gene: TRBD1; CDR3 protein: CASSVELRQGRDYGYTF; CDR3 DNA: TGTGCCAGCAGCGTAGAATTGCGACAGGGAAGAGACTATGGCTACACCTTC
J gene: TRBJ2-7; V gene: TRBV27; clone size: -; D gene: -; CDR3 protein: CASSETTAYEQYF; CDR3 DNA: TGTGCCAGCAGCGAAACGACAGCCTACGAGCAGTACTTC
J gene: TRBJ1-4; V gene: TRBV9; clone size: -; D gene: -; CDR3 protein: CASSPLRVREKLFF; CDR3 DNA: TGTGCCAGCAGCCCACTCCGGGTTCGGGAAAAACTGTTTTTT